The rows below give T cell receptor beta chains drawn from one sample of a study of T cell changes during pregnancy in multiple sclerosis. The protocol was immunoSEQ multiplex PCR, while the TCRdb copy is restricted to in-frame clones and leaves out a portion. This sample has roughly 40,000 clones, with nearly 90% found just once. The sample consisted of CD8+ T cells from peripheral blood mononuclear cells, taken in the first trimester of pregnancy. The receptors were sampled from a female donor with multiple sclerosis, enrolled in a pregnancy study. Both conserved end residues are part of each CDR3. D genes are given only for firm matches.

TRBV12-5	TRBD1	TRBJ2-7	CAVSDRVNEQYF
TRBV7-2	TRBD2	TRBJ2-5	CASSPKLLLAGETQYF
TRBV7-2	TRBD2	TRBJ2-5	CASSLGGGTQYF
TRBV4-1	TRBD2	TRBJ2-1	CASSPTTGLAFVGQFF
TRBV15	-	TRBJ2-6	CATSQGSSGANVLTF
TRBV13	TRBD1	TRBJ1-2	CASSQTPGTAPAAYGYTF
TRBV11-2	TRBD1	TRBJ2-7	CASRGQGGDEQYF
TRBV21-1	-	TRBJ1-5	CASGRSGEGLQPQHF
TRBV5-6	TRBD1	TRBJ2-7	CASSFGTGAYEQYF
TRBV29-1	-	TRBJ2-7	CSVEKGAAYRVEQYF
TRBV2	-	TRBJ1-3	CASSVGESGNTIYF
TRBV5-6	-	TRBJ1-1	CASSPGTTEAFF
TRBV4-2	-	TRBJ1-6	CASSHWGGSAYNSPLHF
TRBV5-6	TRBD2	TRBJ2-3	CASSPRRLAGLADTQYF
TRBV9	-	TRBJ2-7	CASSFYYRVSSYEQYF
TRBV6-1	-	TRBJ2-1	CASSEDAGAQDEQFF
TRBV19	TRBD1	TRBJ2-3	CASNLSPGQRSTDTQYF
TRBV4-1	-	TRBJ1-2	CASSQEGAQGGSNYGYTF
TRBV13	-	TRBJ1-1	CASSTTANTEAFF
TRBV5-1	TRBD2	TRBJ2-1	CASSSSASGAYNEQFF
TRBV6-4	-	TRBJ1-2	CASSGDEGRGYTF
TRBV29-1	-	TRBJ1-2	CSVVASGDYGYTF
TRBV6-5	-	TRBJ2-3	CASSPQSTDTQYF
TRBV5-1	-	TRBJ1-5	CASSLGGHQPQHF
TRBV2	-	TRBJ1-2	CASSESGAGTKGYTF
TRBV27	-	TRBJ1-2	CASRSTIYGYTF
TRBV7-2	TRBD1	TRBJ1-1	CASSLRTGGSLGTEAFF
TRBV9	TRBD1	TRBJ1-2	CASSSNNRGDFGYTF
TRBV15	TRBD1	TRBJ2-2	CATSREDREAGELFF
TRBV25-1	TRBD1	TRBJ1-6	CASSEFWGTGNSPLHF
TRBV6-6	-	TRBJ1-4	CASRSDRLFNEKLFF
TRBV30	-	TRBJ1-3	CAWRAPGNTIYF
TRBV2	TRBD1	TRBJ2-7	CASSEGQGLGFDEQYF
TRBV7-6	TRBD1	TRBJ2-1	CASSKLDRVHNEQFF
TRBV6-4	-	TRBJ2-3	CASSEQGGTDTQYF
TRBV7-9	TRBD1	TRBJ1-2	CASLHRDREDFNYGYTF
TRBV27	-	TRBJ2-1	CASSSRERSYNEQFF
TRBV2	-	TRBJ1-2	CASIYIGYTF
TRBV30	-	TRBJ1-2	CASVTETIYGYTF
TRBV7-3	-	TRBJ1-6	CASSLGQGESPLHF
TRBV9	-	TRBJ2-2	CASSATRPGELFF
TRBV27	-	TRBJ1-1	CASSQGGSGGTEAFF
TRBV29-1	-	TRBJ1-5	CSVGVQTYSNQPQHF